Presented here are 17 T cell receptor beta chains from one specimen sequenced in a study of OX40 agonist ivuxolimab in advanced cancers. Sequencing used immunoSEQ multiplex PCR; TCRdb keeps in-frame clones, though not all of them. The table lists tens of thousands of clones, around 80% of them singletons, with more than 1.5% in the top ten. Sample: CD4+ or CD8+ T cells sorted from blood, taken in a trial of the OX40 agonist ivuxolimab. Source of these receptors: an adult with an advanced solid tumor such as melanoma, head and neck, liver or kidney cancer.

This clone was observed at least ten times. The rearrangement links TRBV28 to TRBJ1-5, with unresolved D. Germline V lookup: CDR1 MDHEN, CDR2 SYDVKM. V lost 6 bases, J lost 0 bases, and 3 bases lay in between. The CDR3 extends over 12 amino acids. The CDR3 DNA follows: TGTGCCAGCAGGAGTAGCAATCAGCCCCAGCATTTT. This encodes CASRSSNQPQHF.

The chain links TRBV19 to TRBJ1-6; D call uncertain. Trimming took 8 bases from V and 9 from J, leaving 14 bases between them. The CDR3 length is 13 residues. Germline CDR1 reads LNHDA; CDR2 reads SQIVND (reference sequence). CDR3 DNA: TGTGCCAGTGCCAACAGTATAATTTCACCCCTCCACTTT. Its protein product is CASANSIISPLHF.

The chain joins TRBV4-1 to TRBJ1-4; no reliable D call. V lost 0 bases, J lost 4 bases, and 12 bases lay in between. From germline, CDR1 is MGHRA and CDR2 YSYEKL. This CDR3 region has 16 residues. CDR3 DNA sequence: TGCGCCAGCAGCCAAGATCCCAGCGACAATAATGAAAAACTGTTTTTT. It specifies CASSQDPSDNNEKLFF.

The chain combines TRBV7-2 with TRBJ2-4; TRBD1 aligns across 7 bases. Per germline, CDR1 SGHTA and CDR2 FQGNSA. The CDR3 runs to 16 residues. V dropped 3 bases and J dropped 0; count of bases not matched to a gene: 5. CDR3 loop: CASSFPTGLAKNIQYF. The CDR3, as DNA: TGTGCCAGCAGCTTCCCGACAGGGCTAGCCAAAAACATTCAGTACTTC.

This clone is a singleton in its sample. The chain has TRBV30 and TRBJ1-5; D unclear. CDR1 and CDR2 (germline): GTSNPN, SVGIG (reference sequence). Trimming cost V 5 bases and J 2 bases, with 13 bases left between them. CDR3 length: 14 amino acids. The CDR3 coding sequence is TGTGCCTGGGGACCTGGGTCAGGCAATCAGCCCCAGCATTTT. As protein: CAWGPGSGNQPQHF.

In nucleotides, the CDR3 is TGTGCCAGCGGCAAGGCAGGGACAAGCAATCAGCCCCAGCATTTT. Amino acid sequence: CASGKAGTSNQPQHF. V usage is TRBV28 and J usage is TRBJ1-5, with D possibly matching TRBD1 (6 bases). This CDR3 comprises 15 residues. Trimming removed 8 bases at V and 1 base at J, with 15 bases between. CDR1 is MDHEN and CDR2 is SYDVKM in the germline V gene.

CDR3 region: CASSVPSGGAYEQYF. CDR3 in DNA: TGTGCCAGCAGTGTACCTAGCGGGGGGGCGTACGAGCAGTACTTC. The gene calls are TRBV6-1 and TRBJ2-7; 12 bases agree with TRBD2. Germline V gene sequence: CDR1 MNHNS, CDR2 SASEGT. Trimming removed 4 bases from V and 4 bases from J; junction bases left unmatched: 5. This CDR3 has 15 amino acids.

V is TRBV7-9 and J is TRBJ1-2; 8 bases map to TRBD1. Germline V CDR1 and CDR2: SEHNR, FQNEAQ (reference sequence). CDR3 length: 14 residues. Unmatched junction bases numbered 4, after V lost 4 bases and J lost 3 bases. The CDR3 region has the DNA TGTGCCAGCAGCTCAGGACAGGGAGACTATGGCTACACCTTC. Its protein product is CASSSGQGDYGYTF.

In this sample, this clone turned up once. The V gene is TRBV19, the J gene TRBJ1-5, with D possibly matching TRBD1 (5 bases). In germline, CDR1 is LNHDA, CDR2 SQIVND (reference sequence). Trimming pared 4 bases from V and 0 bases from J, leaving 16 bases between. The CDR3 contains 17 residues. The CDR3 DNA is TGTGCCAGTAGTACCCACCGACAGCTTGGTAGCAATCAGCCCCAGCATTTT. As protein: CASSTHRQLGSNQPQHF. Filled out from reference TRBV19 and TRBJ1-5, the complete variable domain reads DGGITQSPKYLFRKEGQNVTLSCEQNLNHDAMYWYRQDPGQGLRLIYYSQIVNDFQKGDIAEGYSVSREKKESFPLTVTSAQKNPTAFYLCASSTHRQLGSNQPQHFGDGTRLSIL.

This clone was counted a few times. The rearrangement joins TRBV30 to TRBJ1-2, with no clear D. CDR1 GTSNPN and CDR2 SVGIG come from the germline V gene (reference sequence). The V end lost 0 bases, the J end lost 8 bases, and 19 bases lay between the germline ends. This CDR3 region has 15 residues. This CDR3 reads CAWSVAYPPRAGYTF. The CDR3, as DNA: TGTGCCTGGAGTGTAGCCTACCCACCGAGGGCGGGCTACACCTTC.

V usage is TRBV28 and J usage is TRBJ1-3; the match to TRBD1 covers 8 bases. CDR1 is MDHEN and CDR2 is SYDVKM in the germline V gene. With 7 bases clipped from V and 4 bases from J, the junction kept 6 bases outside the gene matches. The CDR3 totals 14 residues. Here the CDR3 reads CASTPTGGGNTIYF. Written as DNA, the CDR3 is TGTGCCAGCACCCCTACAGGGGGAGGAAACACCATATATTTT.

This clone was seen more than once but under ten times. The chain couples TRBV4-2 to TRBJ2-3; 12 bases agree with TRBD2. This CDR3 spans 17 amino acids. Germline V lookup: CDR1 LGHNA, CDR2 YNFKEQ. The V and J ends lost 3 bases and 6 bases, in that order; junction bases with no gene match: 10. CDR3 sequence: CASSHWDLAGGPDTQYF. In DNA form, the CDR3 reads TGTGCCAGCAGCCATTGGGATCTAGCGGGGGGGCCGGATACGCAGTATTTT.

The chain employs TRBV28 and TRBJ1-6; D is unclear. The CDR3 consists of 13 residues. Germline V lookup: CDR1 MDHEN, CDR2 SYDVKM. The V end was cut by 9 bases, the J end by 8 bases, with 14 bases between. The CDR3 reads CARRRTVDSPLHF. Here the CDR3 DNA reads TGTGCCAGAAGACGGACTGTGGATTCACCCCTCCACTTT.

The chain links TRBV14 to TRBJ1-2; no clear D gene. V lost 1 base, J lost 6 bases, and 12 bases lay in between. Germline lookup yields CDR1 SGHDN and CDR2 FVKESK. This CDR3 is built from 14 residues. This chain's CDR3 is CASSQGDGSHGYTF. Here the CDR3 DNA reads TGTGCCAGCAGCCAAGGAGACGGGTCCCATGGCTACACCTTC.

In DNA, the CDR3 is TGTGCCAGCAGACAAACAGGGTCGGGTGGGGAGCTGTTTTTT. Amino acids: CASRQTGSGGELFF. The rearrangement joins TRBV7-3 to TRBJ2-2, with TRBD1 as a possible D gene (6 bases). Germline V CDR1 and CDR2: SGHTA, FQGTGA. The CDR3 extends over 14 amino acids. Trimming shortened V by 6 bases and J by 8 bases, and 16 bases separated the two germline ends. Complete variable domain (other parts from reference TRBV7-3 and TRBJ2-2): GAGVSQTPSNKVTEKGKYVELRCDPISGHTALYWYRQSLGQGPEFLIYFQGTGAADDSGLPNDRFFAVRPEGSVSTLKIQRTERGDSAVYLCASRQTGSGGELFFGEGSRLTVL.

In nucleotides, the CDR3 is TGCGCCAGCAGCTTCGACAGATTATACGAGCAGTACTTC. Translation: CASSFDRLYEQYF. The chain is built from TRBV5-1 and TRBJ2-7, with D possibly being TRBD1 (5 bases). The CDR3 length is 13 residues. Germline CDR1 is SGHRS and CDR2 is YFSETQ. The V end lost 2 bases, the J end lost 4 bases, and 10 bases lay between the germline ends.

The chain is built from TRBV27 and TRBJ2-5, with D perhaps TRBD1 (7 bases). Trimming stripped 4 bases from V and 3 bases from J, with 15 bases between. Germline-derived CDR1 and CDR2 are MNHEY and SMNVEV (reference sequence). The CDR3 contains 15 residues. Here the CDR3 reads CASSSIRGAKETQYF. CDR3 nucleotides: TGTGCCAGCAGTTCCATCAGGGGGGCGAAAGAGACCCAGTACTTC.